This TCR beta chain emerged from a study of cytomegalovirus exposure and HLA in healthy donors. Broader study findings: High sensitivity and specificity were reportedly achieved when the classifier diagnosed cytomegalovirus status.

The PCR employed 60 Vbeta primers together with 13 Jbeta primers. In the original processing: A later analysis tallied 87 million or so unique TCR beta chains, 10 million to 12 million of them shared. Assay used: immunoSEQ multiplex PCR; TCRdb lists only in-frame clones, some missing. V, J and clone size were drawn from that table, and D and trimming were deduced from the DNA. The sample has under 200,000 clones; 60% to 75% are singletons. Remarks on this clone: Its antigen is as yet unknown.

This CDR3 has 15 residues. The germline gives CDR1 SNHLY, CDR2 FYNNEI. The J segment lost 1 base and the V segment lost 5 bases, leaving 1 base of the junction unmatched. Sequencing was done on a sample of PBMCs. The receptor comes from a woman in her 50s in good health and CMV-seropositive. The rearrangement uses TRBV2 and TRBJ2-3; TRBD2 matches at 12 bases. CDR3 sequence reads: CASSSSGGGTDTQYF. The CDR3 DNA is TGTGCCAGCAGTTCTAGCGGGGGGGGCACAGATACGCAGTATTTT.